This T cell receptor beta chain is from a study of blood T cells in healthy people across ages. Whole-study results and caveats: Whereas aged donors had fewer naive CD4+ cells, long-lived donors had more of them and higher diversity.

This clonotype was found a few times. Its antigen is not known. V was trimmed by 1 base and J by 0 bases, leaving 4 bases between them. Germline assignment: CDR1 GTSNPN and CDR2 SVGIG (reference sequence). This CDR3 is 12 amino acids long. A second about 7 to 12 cycle PCR used barcoded and J-beta primers. The template-switch adaptor was a 5' adaptor with 12 random nucleotides. It tagged each cDNA molecule. MiXCR, run by TCRdb on the 5' RACE reads, gives a single entry per CDR3 protein. The sample lists 700,000 to 850,000 distinct CDR3 sequences, about 34% occurring once. This chain connects TRBV30 to TRBJ2-7; no definite D call. This clonotype was sampled from a man aged 18 to 29 in good health. Specimen: blood. The CDR3 nucleotides read TGTGCCTGGAGTGCCTCCTCCTACGAGCAGTACTTC. As protein: CAWSASSYEQYF.